This TCR beta chain was sequenced during a study of Ad26.COV2.S vaccination and SARS-CoV-2 variants. Looking at the study overall: Administration of Ad26.COV2.S was intramuscular, either once or twice 56 days apart. Findings and limits, study-wide: For non-spike TCRs, breadth in vaccine recipients resembled that in placebo recipients. Relative to placebo recipients, vaccine recipients exhibited elevated spike-specific TCR breadth.

This sample's treatment: 15 to 20 received Ad26.COV2.S at low or high dose, single or two shots; 5 received placebo; per-sample allocation not given. Material that was analyzed had been drawn on day 63 after the first vaccine or placebo injection. The vaccine antigen was prefusion-stabilized Wuhan SARS-CoV-2 spike. The V gene's germline CDR1 is MDHEN and CDR2 SYDVKM. The CDR3 is 13 residues long. The V end lost 8 bases, the J end lost 1 base, and 12 bases lay between the germline ends. The assay was immunoSEQ multiplex PCR, and TCRdb's table has in-frame clones only and misses some. The sample includes 400,000 to 450,000 clones, 90% of them seen just once. Remarks on this clone: Its specificity is not known.

The receptor's source is a person between 18 and 59 years old who received the Ad26.COV2.S COVID-19 vaccine or a placebo. Specimen: peripheral blood, collected in a trial of Ad26.COV2.S vaccine versus placebo. V gene TRBV28 combines with J gene TRBJ2-7; D tentatively fits TRBD1 or TRBD2 (5 bases each). The CDR3 here is CASRRDGSYEQYF. The CDR3 DNA sequence: TGTGCCAGCCGAAGGGACGGATCCTACGAGCAGTACTTC.